What follows are 24 T cell receptor beta chains derived from one specimen sequenced in a study of regulatory T cells in long-lasting Graves disease. As to time point: persistent/refractory GD, antithyroid drugs over 5 years with positive TRAb. PBMC RNA was the source of the TCR library. Building the TCR beta libraries relied on iRepertoire HTBI primers, and CDR3 regions underwent Arm-PCR. TCRdb re-analysed the multiplex PCR reads in MiXCR, keeping a single row per CDR3 protein. The sample consists of roughly 500,000 distinct CDR3 sequences, under 25% of them appearing once. The input for sequencing was peripheral blood mononuclear cells (PBMCs), taken when the disease was refractory, from a patient treated with antithyroid drugs. Receptor source: a female donor with Graves disease.

The chain uses TRBV30 and TRBJ2-7, with D uncertain. This CDR3 is 13 amino acids long. The V gene lost 0 bases and the J gene lost 3 bases, with 9 bases spanning the gap. The V gene's germline CDR1 is GTSNPN and CDR2 SVGIG (reference sequence). The CDR3, as DNA: TGTGCCTGGAGTGTGGGCTGGGTCTACGAGCAGTACTTC. This translates into CAWSVGWVYEQYF.

As regards this clonotype: It may be a read error: a sequence one base away is much more abundant. The rearrangement uses TRBV24-1 and TRBJ2-7; a possible D gene is TRBD2 (6 bases). The germline gives CDR1 KGHDR, CDR2 SFDVKD. This CDR3 is built from 15 residues. The CDR3 loop reads CATSDPSGEAYERYF. CDR3 in DNA: TGTGCCACCAGTGACCCCTCGGGGGAAGCCTACGAGCGGTACTTC.

In its sample, this clonotype was seen many times. The V and J genes are TRBV28 and TRBJ1-2, with a weak D call TRBD1 (5 bases). Germline CDR1 MDHEN, CDR2 SYDVKM. The CDR3 is 11 residues long. The CDR3 reads CGTFRVGGYTF. DNA for the CDR3: TGTGGGACGTTCAGGGTGGGTGGCTACACCTTC.

This clonotype appeared many times. The rearrangement joins TRBV3-1 to TRBJ1-1; TRBD1 matches at 7 bases. Germline V CDR1 and CDR2: LGHDT, YNNKEL (reference sequence). CDR3 length: 14 amino acids. The V and J ends lost 5 bases and 2 bases, in that order; junction bases with no gene match: 5. In nucleotides, the CDR3 is TGTGCCAGCAGCTGGTGGGACAGAAACACTGAAGCTTTCTTT. This sequence encodes CASSWWDRNTEAFF.

Many counts were recorded for this clonotype. This sequence joins TRBV28 and TRBJ2-7, with D possibly being TRBD2 (5 bases). The CDR3 covers 13 residues. The V gene lost 7 bases and the J gene lost 3 bases, with 13 bases spanning the gap. Per the germline V gene, CDR1 is MDHEN and CDR2 is SYDVKM. The CDR3 sequence: CASTLSGLYEQYF. In nucleotides, the CDR3 is TGTGCCAGCACGTTGTCCGGACTCTACGAGCAGTACTTC.

The genes are TRBV4-1 and TRBJ1-1; D unresolved. V shed 0 bases and J shed 1 base, with 6 bases lying between them. The CDR3 consists of 14 residues. Germline V gives CDR1 MGHRA, CDR2 YSYEKL. DNA of the CDR3: TGCGCCAGCAGCCAAGACGTGGCGAACACTGAAGCTTTCTTT. Its translation is CASSQDVANTEAFF.

The V gene is TRBV3-1, the J gene TRBJ2-2; D ambiguous. The CDR3 runs to 12 residues. Trimming took 5 bases from V and 7 from J, leaving 8 bases between them. CDR1 LGHDT and CDR2 YNNKEL come from the germline V gene (reference sequence). CDR3 nucleotides: TGTGCCAGCAGCGAAGGCATCGGGGAGCTGTTTTTT. Encoded protein: CASSEGIGELFF. The complete variable domain, with remaining parts taken from reference TRBV3-1 and TRBJ2-2, reads DTAVSQTPKYLVTQMGNDKSIKCEQNLGHDTMYWYKQDSKKFLKIMFSYNNKELIINETVPNRFSPKSPDKAHLNLHINSLELGDSAVYFCASSEGIGELFFGEGSRLTVL.

The rearrangement uses TRBV18 and TRBJ2-5, with 7 nucleotides matching TRBD2. This CDR3 has 15 amino acids. J was trimmed by 5 bases and V by 3 bases; bases with no gene match: 9. CDR1 and CDR2 from the germline V gene are KGHSH and LQKENI. The CDR3 DNA sequence: TGTGCCAGCTCACCTCGGGAGGCCATAGGGGAGACCCAGTACTTC. It specifies CASSPREAIGETQYF. Combining the CDR3 with reference TRBV18 and TRBJ2-5 gives the whole variable domain NAGVMQNPRHLVRRRGQEARLRCSPMKGHSHVYWYRQLPEEGLKFMVYLQKENIIDESGMPKERFSAEFPKEGPSILRIQQVVRGDSAAYFCASSPREAIGETQYFGPGTRLLVL.

J is TRBJ1-5 and V is TRBV28; a weak D match, TRBD1 (6 bases). V shed 2 bases and J shed 1 base, with 9 bases lying between them. Germline CDR1 is MDHEN and CDR2 is SYDVKM. The CDR3 extends over 15 amino acids. The CDR3 DNA reads TGTGCCAGCAGTTTACCAGACAGGAGCAATCAGCCCCAGCATTTT. Translated, it gives CASSLPDRSNQPQHF.

This clonotype was counted only a few times. The J gene is TRBJ1-4, the V gene TRBV7-9, with D tentatively TRBD1 (5 bases). Trimming took off 5 bases at V and 8 bases at J, with 18 bases between the two ends. The CDR3 consists of 15 residues. CDR1 is SEHNR and CDR2 is FQNEAQ in the germline V gene (reference sequence). CDR3 sequence: CASSLGGGFREKLFF. CDR3 DNA: TGTGCCAGCAGCCTCGGCGGGGGATTCCGGGAAAAACTGTTTTTT.

This clonotype was seen ten or more times. The chain is built from TRBV12-3 or TRBV12-4 and TRBJ1-5, with no clear D. The CDR3 runs 14 residues. Trimming removed 8 bases from V and 0 bases from J, with 11 bases in between. Here the CDR3 DNA reads TGTGCCAGCGCGGACTGGGTTAGCAATCAGCCCCAGCATTTT. It translates to CASADWVSNQPQHF.

About this clonotype itself: Since no conserved phenylalanine or tryptophan closes the CDR3, a read error is the likely cause. The limits of the CDR3 on the DNA are not certain, so only TCRdb's listed CDR3 is given. This chain connects TRBV7-8 to TRBJ2-3; the D segment call TRBD1 is taken from the table without a DNA check. Germline-derived CDR1 and CDR2 are SGHVS and FQNEAQ. A total of 9 residues make up the CDR3, ends included. The CDR3: CASSLPTPG.

This clonotype was found many times. This chain joins TRBV7-2 and TRBJ1-1; 8 bases are shared with TRBD1. Germline V gene lookup returns CDR1 SGHTA and CDR2 FQGNSA. V trimming: 9 bases; J trimming: 1 base; junction bases outside the gene matches: 7. The CDR3 sequence is 14 residues long. The CDR3 sequence is CASIQGQANTEAFF. CDR3 bases: TGTGCCAGTATACAGGGACAGGCGAACACTGAAGCTTTCTTT.

This clonotype has only a few counts. The rearrangement links TRBV29-1 to TRBJ2-2; no definite D call. Trimming pared 5 bases from V and 0 bases from J, leaving 10 bases between. CDR1 is SQVTM, CDR2 ANQGSEA, per germline. This CDR3 has 14 amino acids. The CDR3 loop is CSVIARTNTGELFF. Here the CDR3 DNA reads TGCAGCGTTATTGCAAGAACGAACACCGGGGAGCTGTTTTTT.

This clonotype was counted ten times or more. V gene TRBV12-3 or TRBV12-4 combines with J gene TRBJ2-4; TRBD2 agrees at 11 bases. CDR3 length equals 15 residues. Trimming at V came to 7 bases and at J to 7 bases, leaving 9 bases not matched to a gene. CDR3 DNA sequence: TGTGCCAGCACCTCCAGCACTAGCGGGGGTAACATTCAGTACTTC. The encoded protein is CASTSSTSGGNIQYF.

The chain joins TRBV7-6 to TRBJ2-1, with no clear D. Germline CDR1 reads SGHVS; CDR2 reads FNYEAQ. The CDR3 loop spans 15 amino acids. V lost 2 bases to trimming and J lost 4 bases, with 12 bases between them. The CDR3 region has the DNA TGTGCCAGCAGCTTATATCCAGACGGGTACAATGAGCAGTTCTTC. Its protein is CASSLYPDGYNEQFF.

This clonotype was counted only a few times. For the CDR3, the DNA is TGCAGCGTTTTAGGGACAGCGATGTCCTACGAGCAGTACTTC. Protein: CSVLGTAMSYEQYF. V is TRBV29-1 and J is TRBJ2-7; 7 positions match TRBD1. The CDR3 sequence is 14 residues long. In germline, CDR1 is SQVTM, CDR2 ANQGSEA. With V trimmed by 5 bases and J by 1 base, 8 bases remained unmatched.

This clonotype has at least ten counts. V is TRBV12-3 or TRBV12-4 and J is TRBJ2-7; 7 nucleotides line up with TRBD1. With V trimmed by 6 bases and J by 0 bases, 11 bases remained unmatched. The CDR3 totals 16 residues. The CDR3 nucleotides read TGTGCCAGCAGCCCCGAGACAGGGTTGGACTCCTACGAGCAGTACTTC. Amino acids: CASSPETGLDSYEQYF.

In regard to this clonotype: Just one base apart from a much larger clone, this may be a read error. The gene calls are TRBV7-3 and TRBJ2-5; D unresolved. The CDR3 covers 13 residues. Germline CDR1 SGHTA, CDR2 FQGTGA. The CDR3 region is CASNLHGQETQYF. The CDR3 bases are TGTGCCAGCAACTTACATGGCCAAGAGACCCAGTACTTC.

This clonotype was detected a few times. This chain links TRBV5-1 with TRBJ2-2; TRBD2 might be the D (5 bases). The CDR3 is 15 residues long. The germline V gene has CDR1 SGHRS and CDR2 YFSETQ. V lost 1 base and J lost 4, with 11 bases in between. DNA for the CDR3: TGCGCCAGCAGCTTGTCTCGGGGATTCACCGGGGAGCTGTTTTTT. The encoded protein is CASSLSRGFTGELFF.

The table lists this clonotype with a few counts. V is TRBV28 and J is TRBJ1-2; D gene ambiguous. V dropped 4 bases and J dropped 5 bases, with 8 bases sitting between them. CDR1 is MDHEN, CDR2 SYDVKM, per germline. The CDR3 consists of 12 residues. For the CDR3, the DNA is TGTGCCAGCAGTTGGCAGAGTTATGGCTACACCTTC. Its protein is CASSWQSYGYTF.

The chain is built from TRBV7-9 and TRBJ2-7; 11 bases match TRBD2. J lost 5 bases, V lost 5 bases, and 8 bases had no gene match. Germline V lookup: CDR1 SEHNR, CDR2 FQNEAQ (reference sequence). The CDR3 length is 15 residues. CDR3 DNA: TGTGCCAGCAGCCGGGTAGCGGGAGGGTCCCACGAGCAGTACTTC. Residues: CASSRVAGGSHEQYF.

This clonotype was counted a single time. This chain uses TRBV18 with TRBJ1-1, with no clear D. This CDR3 is built from 15 residues. Germline V CDR1 and CDR2: KGHSH, LQKENI. V lost 3 bases to trimming and J lost 3 bases, with 14 bases between them. The CDR3 sequence is CASSPFALRDTEAFF. The CDR3 DNA reads as TGTGCCAGCTCACCTTTCGCACTTCGGGACACTGAAGCTTTCTTT.

With respect to this clonotype: One base away lies a much larger clone, so this may be a sequencing read error. The chain carries TRBV12-3 or TRBV12-4 and TRBJ2-5; the D is unclear. The CDR3 totals 14 residues. The CDR3 spells CASSRARNQETQHF. As DNA, the CDR3 is TGTGCCAGCAGCCGAGCTAGAAACCAAGAGACCCAGCACTTC.